The sequence of this T cell receptor beta chain was determined in a study of neurological immune-mediated disorders. Points from the study as a whole: Patients with HTLV-1-associated myelopathy had the highest level of TCR clonal expansion, whereas patients with multiple sclerosis had the lowest level, falling beneath the level found in healthy controls. Expanded clones shared no CDR3 amino acid sequences across subjects, suggesting private repertoires in all groups.

This clonotype was picked up many times. Its antigen remains unknown. The cDNA was produced through 5'RACE with 10-nucleotide random UMIs. MiXCR, run by TCRdb on the 5' RACE reads, gives a single entry per CDR3 protein. The repertoire includes about 90,000 distinct CDR3 sequences, about 13% of them detected once, and around 5.3% sits in the top ten. The germline CDR1 and CDR2 sequences are SGDLS and YYNGEE. J gave up 2 bases and V 2 bases, and 6 bases lay outside the gene matches. The CDR3 contains 16 residues. Documented time point: longitudinal time-point 2. Unsorted libraries were prepared from 2 million PBMCs that had been stored at -80 C.

The chain joins TRBV9 to TRBJ2-3; 9 bases fit TRBD2. The origin of this receptor is a female donor with HTLV-1-associated myelopathy (HAM/TSP). What was sequenced was PBMCs. The CDR3 DNA follows: TGTGCCAGCAGCGTCAAAGCGGGGGGACTCACAGATACGCAGTATTTT. This sequence encodes CASSVKAGGLTDTQYF.